This T cell receptor (beta chain) was captured by sequencing in a study of blood T cell repertoires in COVID-19. V was trimmed by 5 bases and J by 3 bases, leaving 14 bases between them. This CDR3 spans 14 amino acids. Germline lookup yields CDR1 SGHAT and CDR2 FQNNGV. Only in-frame clones appear in the TCRdb table, and some are missing; sequencing was by immunoSEQ multiplex PCR. The table shows 55,000 to 75,000 clones, with approximately 89% occurring only once. The TCR comes from a human donor in a cohort sampled during active COVID-19. V gene TRBV11-2 combines with J gene TRBJ2-7; D is perhaps TRBD2 (6 bases). Material: peripheral blood. Here the CDR3 DNA reads TGTGCCAGCAGCCCCACGGAGGGTTACTACGAGCAGTACTTC. Protein product: CASSPTEGYYEQYF.